These T cell receptor beta chains were read from a single sample in a study of shared clonotypes between healthy human individuals. The table came from immunoSEQ multiplex PCR; TCRdb's copy has only in-frame clones and leaves some out. The data contain more than 1 million clones, 75% to 85% of them singletons. Sequencing used memory CD4+ T cells from PBMCs. These receptors originate from a man between 18 and 35 years old in good health. Some clones in this sample may be carry-over from other donors' samples. Both conserved end residues are part of each CDR3. A D gene is named only where the DNA matches it firmly. Size is stated for part of the rows, as once, few or many counts, or as a class when the clone is expanded.

D gene: NA; J gene: TRBJ1-2; clone size: NA; V gene: TRBV5-1; CDR3 protein: CASSLKVGASAGGPDGYTF; CDR3 DNA: TGCGCCAGCAGCTTGAAGGTCGGGGCGTCAGCGGGGGGACCCGATGGCTACACCTTC
D gene: TRBD1; J gene: TRBJ2-7; clone size: NA; V gene: TRBV4-3; CDR3 protein: CASSQGTGGTYEQYF; CDR3 DNA: TGCGCCAGCAGCCAAGGGACAGGGGGTACCTACGAGCAGTACTTC
D gene: TRBD2; J gene: TRBJ2-1; clone size: NA; V gene: TRBV11-2; CDR3 protein: CASSLEGTSGTAYNEQFF; CDR3 DNA: TGTGCCAGCAGCTTAGAGGGGACTAGCGGGACCGCCTACAATGAGCAGTTCTTC
D gene: NA; J gene: TRBJ2-5; clone size: NA; V gene: TRBV5-4; CDR3 protein: CASSLGAQQQETQYF; CDR3 DNA: TGTGCCAGCAGCTTAGGGGCCCAACAACAAGAGACCCAGTACTTC
D gene: NA; J gene: TRBJ1-1; clone size: NA; V gene: TRBV18; CDR3 protein: CASSPLGTEAFF; CDR3 DNA: TGTGCCAGCTCACCTCTAGGGACTGAAGCTTTCTTT
D gene: TRBD2; J gene: TRBJ2-1; clone size: NA; V gene: TRBV18; CDR3 protein: CASSPIRTSGRVNEQFF; CDR3 DNA: TGTGCCAGCTCACCGATCAGGACTAGCGGGAGGGTCAATGAGCAGTTCTTC
D gene: NA; J gene: TRBJ2-1; clone size: NA; V gene: TRBV5-1; CDR3 protein: CASSFGLQSYNEQFF; CDR3 DNA: TGCGCCAGCAGCTTCGGGCTACAGTCCTACAATGAGCAGTTCTTC
D gene: NA; J gene: TRBJ2-7; clone size: NA; V gene: TRBV20-1; CDR3 protein: CSATQRGEQYF; CDR3 DNA: TGCAGTGCTACCCAAAGGGGAGAGCAGTACTTC
D gene: TRBD1; J gene: TRBJ1-4; clone size: NA; V gene: TRBV10-3; CDR3 protein: CATLAGTGRGEKLFF; CDR3 DNA: TGTGCCACATTGGCTGGGACAGGGAGAGGTGAAAAACTGTTTTTT
D gene: NA; J gene: TRBJ2-7; clone size: NA; V gene: TRBV5-3; CDR3 protein: CARSLLFFLSYEQYF; CDR3 DNA: TGTGCCAGAAGCTTACTTTTCTTCCTCTCCTACGAGCAGTACTTC
D gene: TRBD2; J gene: TRBJ2-3; clone size: few; V gene: TRBV7-2; CDR3 protein: CASVEIAGSDTQYF; CDR3 DNA: TGTGCCAGCGTGGAGATAGCGGGATCAGATACGCAGTATTTT
D gene: TRBD1; J gene: TRBJ2-7; clone size: NA; V gene: TRBV28; CDR3 protein: CASSLTGQAYEQYF; CDR3 DNA: TGTGCCAGCAGTTTAACTGGACAGGCCTACGAGCAGTACTTC
D gene: NA; J gene: TRBJ2-3; clone size: NA; V gene: TRBV6-4; CDR3 protein: CASSQSAGTGDTQYF; CDR3 DNA: TGTGCCAGCAGTCAATCAGCGGGCACTGGGGATACGCAGTATTTT
D gene: NA; J gene: TRBJ2-3; clone size: NA; V gene: TRBV7-6; CDR3 protein: CASSLASVEDTQYF; CDR3 DNA: TGTGCCAGCAGCTTAGCTAGCGTGGAAGATACGCAGTATTTT
D gene: TRBD2; J gene: TRBJ2-7; clone size: once; V gene: TRBV6-4; CDR3 protein: CASSEASGSSYEQYF; CDR3 DNA: TGTGCCAGCAGTGAGGCTAGCGGGAGCTCCTACGAGCAGTACTTC
D gene: NA; J gene: TRBJ1-5; clone size: NA; V gene: TRBV7-2; CDR3 protein: CASSSTGNSNQPQHF; CDR3 DNA: TGTGCCAGCAGCTCAACAGGGAACAGCAATCAGCCCCAGCATTTT
D gene: TRBD2; J gene: TRBJ2-1; clone size: NA; V gene: TRBV5-1; CDR3 protein: CASSRAGGMNEQFF; CDR3 DNA: TGCGCCAGCAGCAGGGCGGGAGGTATGAATGAGCAGTTCTTC
D gene: NA; J gene: TRBJ2-7; clone size: NA; V gene: TRBV21-1; CDR3 protein: CASSITTRDYYEQYF; CDR3 DNA: TGTGCCAGCAGCATCACCACGCGGGATTACTACGAGCAGTACTTC
D gene: NA; J gene: TRBJ2-2; clone size: NA; V gene: TRBV11-2; CDR3 protein: CASSMTTGELFF; CDR3 DNA: TGTGCCAGCAGCATGACAACCGGGGAGCTGTTTTTT
D gene: NA; J gene: TRBJ1-1; clone size: few; V gene: TRBV2; CDR3 protein: CASTLNMNTEAFF; CDR3 DNA: TGTGCCAGCACTCTTAACATGAACACTGAAGCTTTCTTT
D gene: NA; J gene: TRBJ2-7; clone size: NA; V gene: TRBV4-3; CDR3 protein: CASSQDLLREQYF; CDR3 DNA: TGCGCCAGCAGCCAGGACCTCCTTCGCGAGCAGTACTTC
D gene: TRBD1; J gene: TRBJ1-1; clone size: NA; V gene: TRBV5-4; CDR3 protein: CASRKFTGDPEAFF; CDR3 DNA: TGTGCCAGCAGAAAATTCACAGGGGACCCTGAAGCTTTCTTT
D gene: NA; J gene: TRBJ2-3; clone size: NA; V gene: TRBV29-1; CDR3 protein: CSVDTRGGTDTQYF; CDR3 DNA: TGCAGCGTTGACACCAGGGGAGGGACAGATACGCAGTATTTT
D gene: NA; J gene: TRBJ2-1; clone size: NA; V gene: TRBV29-1; CDR3 protein: CSVDTDSNEQFF; CDR3 DNA: TGCAGCGTTGATACGGACAGCAATGAGCAGTTCTTC
D gene: NA; J gene: TRBJ2-3; clone size: NA; V gene: TRBV5-1; CDR3 protein: CASSLERRTDTQYF; CDR3 DNA: TGCGCCAGCAGCTTGGAGCGCCGCACAGATACGCAGTATTTT
D gene: TRBD2; J gene: TRBJ2-7; clone size: NA; V gene: TRBV6-6; CDR3 protein: CASSYSTSGTYEQYF; CDR3 DNA: TGTGCCAGCAGTTACTCGACTAGCGGAACATACGAGCAGTACTTC
D gene: NA; J gene: TRBJ1-2; clone size: NA; V gene: TRBV7-9; CDR3 protein: CASSLWGPSVGYTF; CDR3 DNA: TGTGCCAGCAGCTTATGGGGCCCGTCCGTCGGCTACACCTTC
D gene: NA; J gene: TRBJ2-3; clone size: NA; V gene: TRBV7-7; CDR3 protein: CASSFRVEDTQYF; CDR3 DNA: TGTGCTAGCAGCTTTAGGGTTGAAGATACGCAGTATTTT
D gene: TRBD1; J gene: TRBJ2-1; clone size: NA; V gene: TRBV4-3; CDR3 protein: CASSQDIVRDRAGEQFF; CDR3 DNA: TGCGCCAGCAGCCAAGATATTGTTAGGGACAGGGCGGGGGAGCAGTTCTTC
D gene: NA; J gene: TRBJ1-3; clone size: many; V gene: TRBV5-1; CDR3 protein: CASSLGLNSGNTIYF; CDR3 DNA: TGCGCCAGCAGCTTGGGGCTCAACTCTGGAAACACCATATATTTT
D gene: TRBD1; J gene: TRBJ1-2; clone size: NA; V gene: TRBV28; CDR3 protein: CASSPGQGQSYGYTF; CDR3 DNA: TGTGCCAGCAGCCCCGGACAGGGTCAGAGCTATGGCTACACCTTC
D gene: TRBD1; J gene: TRBJ1-1; clone size: NA; V gene: TRBV18; CDR3 protein: CASSSDRGVTEAFF; CDR3 DNA: TGTGCCAGCTCGTCCGACAGGGGGGTCACTGAAGCTTTCTTT
D gene: TRBD1; J gene: TRBJ2-5; clone size: NA; V gene: TRBV6-6; CDR3 protein: CASRPDRVQETQYF; CDR3 DNA: TGTGCCAGCAGACCCGACAGGGTCCAAGAGACCCAGTACTTC
D gene: NA; J gene: TRBJ1-2; clone size: NA; V gene: TRBV28; CDR3 protein: CASSLGPGRVYYGYTF; CDR3 DNA: TGTGCCAGCAGTTTAGGGCCAGGGCGGGTTTACTATGGCTACACCTTC
D gene: TRBD2; J gene: TRBJ2-3; clone size: NA; V gene: TRBV27; CDR3 protein: CASSSKGLATQYF; CDR3 DNA: TGTGCCAGCAGTTCTAAGGGACTAGCAACGCAGTATTTT
D gene: NA; J gene: TRBJ1-1; clone size: NA; V gene: TRBV4-3; CDR3 protein: CASSQGGDLNTEAFF; CDR3 DNA: TGCGCCAGCAGCCAAGGTGGGGACCTGAACACTGAAGCTTTCTTT
D gene: NA; J gene: TRBJ2-1; clone size: NA; V gene: TRBV7-6; CDR3 protein: CASSLVGEQFF; CDR3 DNA: TGTGCCAGCAGCTTAGTGGGTGAGCAGTTCTTC
D gene: TRBD1; J gene: TRBJ2-2; clone size: NA; V gene: TRBV18; CDR3 protein: CASSPGQVGFTGELFF; CDR3 DNA: TGTGCCAGCTCACCCGGACAGGTCGGGTTCACCGGGGAGCTGTTTTTT
D gene: TRBD2; J gene: TRBJ2-2; clone size: NA; V gene: TRBV28; CDR3 protein: CATKTSGKNTGELFF; CDR3 DNA: TGTGCCACTAAGACTAGCGGCAAAAACACCGGGGAGCTGTTTTTT
D gene: TRBD1; J gene: TRBJ1-4; clone size: NA; V gene: TRBV19; CDR3 protein: CASSGTGGGEKLFF; CDR3 DNA: TGTGCCAGTAGTGGGACAGGGGGTGGTGAAAAACTGTTTTTT
D gene: NA; J gene: TRBJ1-5; clone size: NA; V gene: TRBV5-4; CDR3 protein: CASSEGGARDQPQHF; CDR3 DNA: TGTGCCAGCAGCGAGGGAGGGGCGCGAGATCAGCCCCAGCATTTT
D gene: TRBD2; J gene: TRBJ2-3; clone size: NA; V gene: TRBV4-1; CDR3 protein: CASSQETWGSGRRDTQYF; CDR3 DNA: TGCGCCAGCAGCCAAGAAACCTGGGGTAGCGGGAGAAGGGATACGCAGTATTTT
D gene: TRBD1; J gene: TRBJ2-7; clone size: NA; V gene: TRBV5-4; CDR3 protein: CASSFGAGTGVNEQYF; CDR3 DNA: TGTGCCAGCAGTTTTGGGGCAGGGACAGGGGTGAACGAGCAGTACTTC
D gene: NA; J gene: TRBJ2-7; clone size: NA; V gene: TRBV2; CDR3 protein: CASSPLGYEQYF; CDR3 DNA: TGTGCCAGCAGTCCGTTGGGCTACGAGCAGTACTTC
D gene: NA; J gene: TRBJ1-2; clone size: NA; V gene: TRBV27; CDR3 protein: CASRLTGGHGYTF; CDR3 DNA: TGTGCCAGCAGACTCACCGGCGGGCATGGCTACACCTTC
D gene: NA; J gene: TRBJ1-5; clone size: NA; V gene: TRBV29-1; CDR3 protein: CSGRKGTHQPQHF; CDR3 DNA: TGCAGCGGGCGGAAGGGAACCCATCAGCCCCAGCATTTT
D gene: NA; J gene: TRBJ2-7; clone size: NA; V gene: TRBV7-2; CDR3 protein: CASSLVSGASSYEQYF; CDR3 DNA: TGTGCCAGCAGCTTAGTTTCCGGGGCAAGCTCCTACGAGCAGTACTTC
D gene: TRBD1; J gene: TRBJ2-2; clone size: many; V gene: TRBV6-5; CDR3 protein: CASSTRTGNTGELFF; CDR3 DNA: TGTGCCAGCAGTACTCGGACAGGGAACACCGGGGAGCTGTTTTTT
D gene: NA; J gene: TRBJ2-1; clone size: few; V gene: TRBV28; CDR3 protein: CASSFHLRLRSYEQFF; CDR3 DNA: TGTGCCAGCAGTTTTCATCTACGTCTCCGAAGCTATGAGCAGTTCTTC
D gene: NA; J gene: TRBJ2-2; clone size: NA; V gene: TRBV19; CDR3 protein: CASSPLLDSANTGELFF; CDR3 DNA: TGTGCCAGTAGCCCCCTACTAGACAGCGCGAACACCGGGGAGCTGTTTTTT
D gene: NA; J gene: TRBJ2-5; clone size: NA; V gene: TRBV11-3; CDR3 protein: CASSKGPGQGETQYF; CDR3 DNA: TGTGCCAGCAGCAAGGGCCCGGGGCAGGGGGAGACCCAGTACTTC
D gene: NA; J gene: TRBJ2-7; clone size: NA; V gene: TRBV19; CDR3 protein: CASSSRGPGRQVNDEQYF; CDR3 DNA: TGTGCCAGTAGTAGCAGGGGTCCCGGACGACAGGTGAACGACGAGCAGTACTTC
D gene: NA; J gene: TRBJ1-5; clone size: few; V gene: TRBV28; CDR3 protein: CASSLGSGNSNQPQHF; CDR3 DNA: TGTGCCAGCAGTTTAGGATCGGGGAATAGCAATCAGCCCCAGCATTTT